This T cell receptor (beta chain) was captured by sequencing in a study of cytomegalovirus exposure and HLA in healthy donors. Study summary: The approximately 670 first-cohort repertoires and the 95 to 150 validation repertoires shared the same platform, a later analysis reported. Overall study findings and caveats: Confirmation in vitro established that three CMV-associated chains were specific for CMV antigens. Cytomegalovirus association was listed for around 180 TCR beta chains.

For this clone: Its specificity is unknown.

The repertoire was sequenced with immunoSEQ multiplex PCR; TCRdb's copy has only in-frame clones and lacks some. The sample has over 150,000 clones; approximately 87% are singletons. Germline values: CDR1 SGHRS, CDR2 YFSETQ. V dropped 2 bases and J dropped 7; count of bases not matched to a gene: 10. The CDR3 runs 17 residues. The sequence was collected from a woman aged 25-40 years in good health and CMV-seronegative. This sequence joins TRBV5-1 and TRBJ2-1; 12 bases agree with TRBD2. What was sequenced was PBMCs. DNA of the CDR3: TGCGCCAGCAGCTTTACTCCTAGCGGGGGGGCCGGGAATGAGCAGTTCTTC. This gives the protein CASSFTPSGGAGNEQFF.